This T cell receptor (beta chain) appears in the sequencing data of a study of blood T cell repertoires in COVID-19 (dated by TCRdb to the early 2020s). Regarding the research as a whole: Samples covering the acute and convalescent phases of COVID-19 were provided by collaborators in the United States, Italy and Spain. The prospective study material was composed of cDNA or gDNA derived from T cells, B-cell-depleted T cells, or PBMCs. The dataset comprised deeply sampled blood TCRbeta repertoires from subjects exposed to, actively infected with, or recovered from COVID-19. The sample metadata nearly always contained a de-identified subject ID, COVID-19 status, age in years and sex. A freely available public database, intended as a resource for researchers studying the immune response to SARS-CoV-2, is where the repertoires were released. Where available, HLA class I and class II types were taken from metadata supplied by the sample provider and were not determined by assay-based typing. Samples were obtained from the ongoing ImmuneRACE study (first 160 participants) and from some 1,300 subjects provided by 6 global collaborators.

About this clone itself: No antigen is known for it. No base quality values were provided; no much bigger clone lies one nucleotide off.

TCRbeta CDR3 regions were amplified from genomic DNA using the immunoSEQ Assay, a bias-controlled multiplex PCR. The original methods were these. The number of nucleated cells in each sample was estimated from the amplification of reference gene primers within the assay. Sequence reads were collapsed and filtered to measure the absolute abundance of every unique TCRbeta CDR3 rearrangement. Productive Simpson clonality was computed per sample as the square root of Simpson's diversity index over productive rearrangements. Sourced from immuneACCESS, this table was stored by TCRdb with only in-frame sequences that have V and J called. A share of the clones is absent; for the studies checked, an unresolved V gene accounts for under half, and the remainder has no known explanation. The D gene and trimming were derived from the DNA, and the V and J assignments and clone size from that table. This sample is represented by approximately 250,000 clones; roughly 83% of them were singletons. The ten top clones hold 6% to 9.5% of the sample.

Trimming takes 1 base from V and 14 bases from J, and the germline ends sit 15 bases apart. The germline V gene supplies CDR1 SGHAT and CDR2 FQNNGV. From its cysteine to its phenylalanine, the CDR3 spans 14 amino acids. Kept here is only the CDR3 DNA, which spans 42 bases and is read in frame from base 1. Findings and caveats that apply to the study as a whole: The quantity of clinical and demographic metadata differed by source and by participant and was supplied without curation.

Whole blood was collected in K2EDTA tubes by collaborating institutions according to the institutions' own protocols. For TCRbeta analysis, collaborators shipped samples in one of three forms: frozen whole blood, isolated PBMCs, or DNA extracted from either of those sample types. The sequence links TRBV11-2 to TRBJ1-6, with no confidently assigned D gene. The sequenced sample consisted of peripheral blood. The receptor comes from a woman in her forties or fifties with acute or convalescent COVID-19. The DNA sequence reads TGTGCCAGCAGCTTAGCAGGCAGCGGTAGGGCCCTCCACTTT. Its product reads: CASSLAGSGRALHF.